The next 22 T cell receptor beta chains were all read from a single sample in a study of CD8 T cells in ankylosing spondylitis. TCRdb analysed the 5' RACE reads with MiXCR anew, one entry per CDR3 protein. This table holds about 340,000 distinct CDR3 sequences, roughly 15% found once. The sequencing sample was made of blood, either unsorted or a sorted T cell fraction (not recorded which). These receptors were obtained from a male donor with ankylosing spondylitis or in good health (not recorded which).

The chain recombines TRBV5-1 with TRBJ2-5, with 8 nucleotides matching TRBD1. The J segment lost 1 base and the V segment lost 4 bases, leaving 3 bases of the junction unmatched. The CDR3 is 14 residues long. Germline V gives CDR1 SGHRS, CDR2 YFSETQ. The CDR3 is CASSPGQVQETQYF. CDR3 DNA: TGCGCCAGCAGCCCGGGACAGGTCCAAGAGACCCAGTACTTC.

There are a few counts of this clonotype. This chain joins TRBV5-6 and TRBJ2-1, with D perhaps matching TRBD1 (7 bases). Germline lookup yields CDR1 SGHDT and CDR2 YYEEEE. V was shortened by 4 bases and J by 1 base, with 24 bases between the two germline ends. CDR3 size: 19 residues. CDR3 DNA: TGTGCCAGCAGCCCCGGAGCCCCAGGCAGGGGGAGGTCCTACAATGAGCAGTTCTTC. Its protein is CASSPGAPGRGRSYNEQFF.

V is TRBV5-1 and J is TRBJ2-7; TRBD2 is a possible D gene (6 bases). The CDR3 spans 14 residues. From germline, CDR1 is SGHRS and CDR2 YFSETQ. V was pared by 4 bases and J by 0 bases, with 11 bases between. The CDR3 here is CASSSGFPSYEQYF. The CDR3 nucleotides are TGCGCCAGCAGCAGCGGGTTCCCCTCCTACGAGCAGTACTTC.

A word on this clonotype: A junction boundary mismatches the germline segment, possibly from a read error. J is TRBJ2-1 and V is TRBV5-1, with 8 bases fitting TRBD2. Germline loops: CDR1 SGHRS, CDR2 YFSETQ. This CDR3 has 15 amino acids. The CDR3 DNA follows: TGCGCCAGCAGCTTGGCCGCTAGCGGGTACAATAAGCAGTTCTTC. Its translation: CASSLAASGYNKQFF. Full variable domain (remainder filled in from reference TRBV5-1 and TRBJ2-1): KAGVTQTPRYLIKTRGQQVTLSCSPISGHRSVSWYQQTPGQGLQFLFEYFSETQRNKGNFPGRFSGRQFSNSRSEMNVSTLELGDSALYLCASSLAASGYNKQFFGPGTRLTVL.

The chain joins TRBV4-1 to TRBJ1-4, with D possibly TRBD1 on 6 matching bases. The germline V gene has CDR1 MGHRA and CDR2 YSYEKL. Deletions cut 0 bases from V and 7 bases from J, with 12 bases between. The CDR3 length is 15 residues. CDR3 nucleotides: TGCGCCAGCAGCCAAGAAACAGGGAGGGGTGAAAAACTGTTTTTT. Protein sequence: CASSQETGRGEKLFF.

This clonotype was seen more than once but under ten times. The genes are TRBV12-3 or TRBV12-4 and TRBJ1-1; 8 nucleotides match TRBD1. This CDR3 spans 15 amino acids. With 6 bases clipped from V and 0 bases from J, the junction kept 6 bases outside the gene matches. The CDR3 reads CASRLTGGLNTEAFF. CDR3 coding DNA: TGTGCCAGCAGACTAACAGGGGGGCTGAACACTGAAGCTTTCTTT.

Comment on this clonotype: The junction does not match germline at one end; this may be a read error. This chain uses TRBV5-1 with TRBJ2-1; 13 nucleotides line up with TRBD2. The CDR3 is 15 amino acids. The germline V gene encodes CDR1 SGHRS and CDR2 YFSETQ. CDR3 DNA sequence: TGCGCCTGCAGCACTACTAGCGGGGGGGCCCGGGAGCAGTTCTTC. Translated: CACSTTSGGAREQFF.

This clonotype has only one observation. CDR3 region: CASRQDPGTNYGYTF. The CDR3 DNA is TGCGCCAGCAGGCAGGATCCGGGCACTAACTATGGCTACACCTTC. V usage is TRBV5-1 and J usage is TRBJ1-2; D uncertain. V was shortened by 5 bases and J by 0 bases, with 14 bases between the two germline ends. The CDR3 runs 15 residues. Per germline, CDR1 SGHRS and CDR2 YFSETQ.

This clonotype was seen repeatedly, ten times or more. The chain couples TRBV20-1 to TRBJ2-7; D is uncertain. V was pared by 2 bases and J by 2 bases, with 13 bases between. The CDR3 covers 14 residues. CDR1 and CDR2 from the germline V gene are DFQATT and SNEGSKA (reference sequence). The CDR3 sequence is CSARSPLAAYEQYF. CDR3 in DNA: TGCAGTGCTAGAAGTCCCCTTGCCGCCTACGAGCAGTACTTC.

The table lists this clonotype with a few counts. The chain employs TRBV5-1 and TRBJ2-5, with unresolved D. The CDR3 length is 16 residues. Germline V gene lookup returns CDR1 SGHRS and CDR2 YFSETQ. V was trimmed by 1 base and J by 2 bases, leaving 15 bases between them. CDR3 DNA sequence: TGCGCCAGCAGCTTGTCCGTGACGAATCCGCAAGAGACCCAGTACTTC. Its translation is CASSLSVTNPQETQYF.

Only a few counts were recorded for this clonotype. The CDR3 loop is CASSSGRLNYGYTF. DNA of the CDR3: TGTGCCAGCAGTTCAGGACGTCTTAACTATGGCTACACCTTC. The chain links TRBV28 to TRBJ1-2; D is unresolved. Germline V gives CDR1 MDHEN, CDR2 SYDVKM. Trimming shortened V by 4 bases and J by 1 base, and 10 bases separated the two germline ends. This CDR3 has 14 amino acids.

This clonotype showed up many times. The CDR3 here is CASSLDTWKDTEAFF. The CDR3 coding sequence is TGCGCCAGCAGCTTGGACACCTGGAAGGACACTGAAGCTTTCTTT. The gene calls are TRBV5-1 and TRBJ1-1; D gene ambiguous. V dropped 0 bases and J dropped 3 bases, with 12 bases sitting between them. Germline assignment: CDR1 SGHRS and CDR2 YFSETQ. The CDR3 is made up of 15 amino acids.

This clonotype was counted a few times. J is TRBJ2-1 and V is TRBV7-9, with a weak D call TRBD1 (5 bases). Germline CDR1 and CDR2: SEHNR and FQNEAQ (reference sequence). The V end lost 4 bases, the J end lost 4 bases, and 17 bases lay between the germline ends. The CDR3 sequence is 16 residues long. DNA of the CDR3: TGTGCCAGCAGCTGGAAGTACAGGAACACTTACAATGAGCAGTTCTTC. Encoded protein: CASSWKYRNTYNEQFF.

The rearrangement joins TRBV11-3 to TRBJ2-5; D call uncertain. V was trimmed by 6 bases and J by 1 base, leaving 9 bases between them. Per germline, CDR1 SGHNT and CDR2 YENEEA. The CDR3 consists of 13 residues. CDR3 sequence (DNA): TGTGCCAGCAGTGTGACGGCCCAAGAGACCCAGTACTTC. Amino acid sequence: CASSVTAQETQYF.

V gene TRBV19 combines with J gene TRBJ2-5; D perhaps matches TRBD2 (6 bases). Trimming shortened V by 3 bases and J by 4 bases, and 15 bases separated the two germline ends. The CDR3 totals 15 residues. Germline loops: CDR1 LNHDA, CDR2 SQIVND (reference sequence). CDR3 in amino acids: CASSIGGGYRETQYF. The CDR3 DNA reads TGTGCCAGTAGTATCGGTGGGGGGTATCGAGAGACCCAGTACTTC.

The rearrangement uses TRBV9 and TRBJ2-1, with 10 bases lining up with TRBD2. CDR3 length equals 15 residues. Germline V lookup: CDR1 SGDLS, CDR2 YYNGEE. V lost 2 bases and J lost 8; bases outside the gene matches: 7. This CDR3 is CASSVPAGGGDEQFF. The CDR3 DNA reads as TGTGCCAGCAGCGTCCCAGCGGGAGGGGGCGATGAGCAGTTCTTC.

V usage is TRBV5-1 and J usage is TRBJ2-3; D not resolved. CDR1 SGHRS and CDR2 YFSETQ come from the germline V gene. The CDR3 is 13 residues long. V was cut by 0 bases and J by 5 bases, with 7 bases left in between. The CDR3 DNA sequence: TGCGCCAGCAGCTTGGCCGGGTTAGATACGCAGTATTTT. The encoded protein is CASSLAGLDTQYF.

This chain connects TRBV10-3 to TRBJ2-5; 11 bases align to TRBD2. This CDR3 has 14 amino acids. V trimming: 10 bases; J trimming: 3 bases; junction bases outside the gene matches: 7. Germline V gene sequence: CDR1 ENHRY, CDR2 SYGVKD. The CDR3 DNA reads as TGTGCCACAGGGGCTAGCGGGGGGAAAGAGACCCAGTACTTC. It translates to CATGASGGKETQYF.

This chain connects TRBV4-1 to TRBJ2-2; 11 bases align to TRBD2. The germline V gene has CDR1 MGHRA and CDR2 YSYEKL. The trim removed 4 bases at V and 6 bases at J, leaving 10 bases unmatched. This CDR3 is 17 amino acids long. CDR3 loop: CASSPPASGRTPGELFF. CDR3 nucleotide sequence: TGCGCCAGCAGCCCCCCGGCTAGCGGGAGGACCCCCGGGGAGCTGTTTTTT.

The table lists this clonotype with a few counts. The chain couples TRBV5-5 to TRBJ2-7, with TRBD2 matching over 7 bases. Germline V gives CDR1 SGHKS, CDR2 YYEKEE (reference sequence). V trimming: 4 bases; J trimming: 1 base; junction bases outside the gene matches: 8. The CDR3 covers 15 residues. CDR3 amino acids: CASSPTGGFSYEQYF. Written as DNA, the CDR3 is TGTGCCAGCAGCCCGACCGGGGGGTTTTCCTACGAGCAGTACTTC.

Many counts were recorded for this clonotype. The chain carries TRBV5-1 and TRBJ2-7; perhaps TRBD2 as D (6 bases). The germline CDR1 and CDR2 sequences are SGHRS and YFSETQ. CDR3 size: 15 residues. V was trimmed by 0 bases and J by 2 bases, leaving 12 bases between them. This CDR3 reads CASSLVRGWAYEQYF. The CDR3 DNA reads TGCGCCAGCAGCTTGGTTCGGGGGTGGGCCTACGAGCAGTACTTC.

In nucleotides, the CDR3 is TGTGCCAGCCGACAGGGGACCCTCGCTACGCAGTATTTT. This gives the protein CASRQGTLATQYF. The V gene is TRBV12-3 or TRBV12-4, the J gene TRBJ2-3, with 8 bases identical to TRBD1. V lost 8 bases and J lost 8; bases outside the gene matches: 9. This CDR3 is built from 13 residues.